This is a list of T cell receptor beta chains from one sample in a study of monozygotic twins with inflammatory bowel disease. TCRdb reanalyzed the 5' RACE reads, giving one entry per CDR3 protein sequence and no DNA. The table for this sample gives roughly 100,000 distinct CDR3 sequences. The sequenced sample was blood. The receptors shown here come from a human donor with ulcerative colitis or Crohn's disease, or a healthy co-twin of an affected twin (not recorded which). Each CDR3 is given with its conserved first and last residue.

V gene	J gene	CDR3 protein
TRBV7-3	TRBJ2-1	CASSRGGRFGASPYNEQFF
TRBV7-9	TRBJ2-5	CASSPPDRTQETQYF
TRBV5-5	TRBJ2-3	CASSSRTTSTDTQYF
TRBV12-3/TRBV12-4	TRBJ2-2	CASSLGATGELFF
TRBV19	TRBJ2-2	CASSQRGRNTGELFF
TRBV18	TRBJ1-2	CASSPVLGQGNYGYTF
TRBV3-1	TRBJ2-5	CASRMGGQETQYF
TRBV7-2	TRBJ2-3	CASSLGGETDTQYF
TRBV5-1	TRBJ2-3	CASSLGLPGQGDTQYF
TRBV20-1	TRBJ2-5	CSALNDETQYF
TRBV7-2	TRBJ2-3	CASSRQRDRGTDTQYF
TRBV6-1	TRBJ2-3	CASSVGQETRTDTQYF
TRBV5-6	TRBJ2-3	CASSLKGVDTQYF
TRBV24-1	TRBJ1-1	CATSDARLNTEAFF
TRBV5-1	TRBJ2-1	CASRQLGARQGAHEQFF
TRBV11-2	TRBJ2-2	CASSATSGGSDTGELFF
TRBV18	TRBJ2-7	CASSPRGEGLYEQYF
TRBV29-1	TRBJ2-1	CSAMRETKSLAGLNEQFF
TRBV20-1	TRBJ1-5	CSARDKAAPNQPQHF
TRBV7-2	TRBJ1-1	CASSLSNTEAFF
TRBV5-1	TRBJ2-1	CASSAAFGTSGSDGDYNEQFF
TRBV7-2	TRBJ1-6	CASSLVSAWNSPLHF
TRBV27	TRBJ2-1	CASRGGGFSYNEQFF
TRBV6-6	TRBJ2-2	CASSPITGPGELFF
TRBV7-8	TRBJ1-5	CASSSDRLGQPQHF
TRBV7-2	TRBJ2-7	CASSFRQGNEQYF
TRBV7-2	TRBJ2-1	CASRGLAGVSNEQFF
TRBV24-1	TRBJ1-3	CATSGWTGDTIYF
TRBV10-2	TRBJ2-5	CASLRGGETQYF
TRBV12-3/TRBV12-4	TRBJ1-1	CASSFNQGTEAFF
TRBV6-1	TRBJ2-2	CASSPNSWGFTGELFF
TRBV11-2	TRBJ2-1	CATSLDIWGYNEQFF
TRBV3-1	TRBJ2-5	CASTPRTGRGQETQYF
TRBV12-5	TRBJ2-1	CASAVAENEQFF
TRBV20-1	TRBJ2-7	CSAQTVAEQYF
TRBV5-1	TRBJ2-1	CASSRQVSYNEQFF
TRBV10-3	TRBJ2-7	CATTERLAGPRSSYEQYF
TRBV12-3/TRBV12-4	TRBJ2-3	CASSPQGPDTQYF
TRBV19	TRBJ1-4	CASRGAAIEKLFF
TRBV5-1	TRBJ1-4	CASSVTGTNEKLFF
TRBV7-9	TRBJ1-2	CASDPGSRIRGYTF
TRBV27	TRBJ2-2	CASTLLAGPMWAGELFF
TRBV10-3	TRBJ2-1	CAIRESGTGSYNEQFF
TRBV5-4	TRBJ2-3	CASSLTSGSPDTQYF
TRBV30	TRBJ1-1	CAWKRSAEAFF
TRBV28	TRBJ2-3	CASSSSGTGLSGSSTDTQYF
TRBV28	TRBJ2-7	CASMPWDSPYEQYF
TRBV7-9	TRBJ2-3	CASNTGQEATDTQYF
TRBV9	TRBJ2-5	CASSVGSGSTQETQYF
TRBV9	TRBJ2-7	CASSVGTGLLREQYF
TRBV20-1	TRBJ1-5	CSARGEYSNQPQHF
TRBV11-2	TRBJ2-7	CASSTGLAGDLYFYEQYF
TRBV7-9	TRBJ1-2	CASSLAVGTGGGYTF
TRBV5-5	TRBJ2-7	CASSLFGADYEQYF
TRBV27	TRBJ1-5	CASSLTRWDKIENQPQHF
TRBV12-3/TRBV12-4	TRBJ2-1	CASSPSYEQFF
TRBV12-3/TRBV12-4	TRBJ1-2	CASSLGGRYGYTF
TRBV29-1	TRBJ2-5	CSVEGGHQETQYF